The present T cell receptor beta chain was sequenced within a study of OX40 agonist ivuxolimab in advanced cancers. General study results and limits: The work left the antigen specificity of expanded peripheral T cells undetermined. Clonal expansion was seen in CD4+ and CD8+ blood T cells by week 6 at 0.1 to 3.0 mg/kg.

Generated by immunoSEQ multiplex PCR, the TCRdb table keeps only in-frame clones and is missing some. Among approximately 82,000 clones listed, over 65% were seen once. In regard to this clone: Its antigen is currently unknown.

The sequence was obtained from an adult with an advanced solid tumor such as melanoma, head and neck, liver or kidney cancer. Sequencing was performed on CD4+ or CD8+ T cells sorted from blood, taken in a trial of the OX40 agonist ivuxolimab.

CDR3 nucleotide sequence: TGCGCCAGCAGTAGTCCCACCCTGGCAGACTCCCCGGACGAGCAGTACTTC. Its translation is CASSSPTLADSPDEQYF. V usage is TRBV23-1 and J usage is TRBJ2-7; D is unclear. TRBV23-1 is noted as an ORF with a role that remains uncertain. Trimming cost V 5 bases and J 5 bases, with 25 bases left between them. CDR3 length: 17 residues.